The source of this TCR beta chain is a study of shared clonotypes between healthy human individuals. In the case of this clone: Its antigen is as yet unknown.

Study results and limitations: A handful of donors shared about 5% of their naive CD4 clonotypes.

The split of CD4+ cells yielded CD45RA+ naive and CD45RA-negative memory subsets. Using immunoSEQ multiplex PCR, the repertoire was profiled, and TCRdb retains in-frame clones only, with some absent. The sample includes a few million clones, more than 85% of them seen just once. The sample was naive CD4+ T cells from PBMCs. The subset denotes: CD45RA+ positively selected. The sequence came from a man between 18 and 35 years old in good health. Some clones in this sample may be carry-over from other donors' samples.

As DNA, the CDR3 is TGTGCCACACACCCTATGCTAAATAACAACTACGAGCAGTACTTC. Translation: CATHPMLNNNYEQYF. V and J are TRBV27 and TRBJ2-7; D unresolved. The CDR3 length is 15 residues. Germline CDR1 MNHEY, CDR2 SMNVEV (reference sequence). The V gene lost 10 bases and the J gene lost 3 bases, with 22 bases spanning the gap.